This TCR beta chain originates from a study of T cell repertoires in cytomegalovirus infection. Across the whole study: Well-studied HLA-B-restricted CMV epitopes were used in the study alongside recently identified HLA-C-restricted ones.

TCRdb used MiXCR to reprocess the reads, holding one entry per CDR3 protein. The sample yields around 99,000 distinct CDR3 sequences, 29% seen once. CDR1 is SEHNR, CDR2 FQNEAQ, per germline (reference sequence). This CDR3 has 17 residues. The germline V and J ends were trimmed by 5 bases and 1 base, with 18 bases remaining between them. On this clonotype itself: Its specificity is unknown.

The sequence was obtained from a human donor in good health (CMV status not recorded). Some clones in this sample may be carry-over from other donors' samples. Here the sequenced sample was CD8+ T cells from cultured PBMCs, taken from culture after CMV antigen stimulation. This rearrangement joins TRBV7-9 to TRBJ1-5; possible D gene TRBD1, 6 bases. CDR3 in amino acids: CASSPQGWDESNQPQHF. The CDR3 nucleotides are TGTGCCAGCAGCCCCCAGGGGTGGGACGAAAGCAATCAGCCCCAGCATTTT. The variable domain in full, completed from reference TRBV7-9 and TRBJ1-5, reads DTGVSQNPRHKITKRGQNVTFRCDPISEHNRLYWYRQTLGQGPEFLTYFQNEAQLEKSRLLSDRFSAERPKGSFSTLEIQRTEQGDSAMYLCASSPQGWDESNQPQHFGDGTRLSIL.